The 27 T cell receptor beta chains presented below share a single source sample, sequenced in a study of PD-L1 blockade in urothelial cancer. Produced via immunoSEQ multiplex PCR; TCRdb's table is partial and in-frame only. The data contain 45,000 or so clones, 70% to 90% of them seen just once; the ten biggest clones take up 25%. Time point reported: pretreatment peripheral blood. The sequences come from PBMCs, collected around atezolizumab (anti-PD-L1) treatment. The receptor source for this set is a donor aged 40 or over with urothelial cancer.

This chain uses TRBV5-1 with TRBJ2-2; 14 bases line up with TRBD2. The CDR3 has 15 residues. Germline V gene sequence: CDR1 SGHRS, CDR2 YFSETQ. The junction had 2 bases not matched to a gene; V was cut back by 3 bases and J by 7 bases. The DNA for the CDR3 is TGCGCCAGCAGCTCTGGACTAGCGGGAGGCGGGGAGCTGTTTTTT. Translation: CASSSGLAGGGELFF.

The chain links TRBV7-3 to TRBJ2-5, with a weak D call TRBD1 (6 bases). The V end was cut by 5 bases, the J end by 2 bases, with 9 bases between. Germline V CDR1 and CDR2: SGHTA, FQGTGA. The CDR3 contains 13 residues. The CDR3 sequence is CASSRTEQETQYF. As DNA, the CDR3 is TGTGCCAGCAGCCGGACAGAGCAAGAGACCCAGTACTTC.

The gene calls are TRBV6-6 and TRBJ2-7, with 8 nucleotides matching TRBD1. Germline CDR1 MNHNY, CDR2 SVGAGI (reference sequence). This CDR3 is built from 15 residues. With V trimmed by 6 bases and J by 0 bases, 7 bases remained unmatched. CDR3 loop: CASSDRGESSYEQYF. For the CDR3, the DNA is TGTGCCAGCAGCGACAGGGGCGAAAGCTCCTACGAGCAGTACTTC.

The chain joins TRBV11-3 to TRBJ1-2; tentative D call: TRBD1 (5 bases). Trimming took off 4 bases at V and 4 bases at J, with 10 bases between the two ends. Germline loops: CDR1 SGHNT, CDR2 YENEEA. The CDR3 totals 13 residues. The CDR3 region has the DNA TGTGCCAGCAGCTCTGACAGTACCTATGGCTACACCTTC. Translated, it gives CASSSDSTYGYTF.

This chain joins TRBV5-4 and TRBJ2-7, with D hard to call. The CDR3 covers 14 residues. Trimming removed 1 base at V and 0 bases at J, with 8 bases between. The germline V gene has CDR1 SGHNT and CDR2 YYREEE (reference sequence). The DNA for the CDR3 is TGTGCCAGCAGCTTGAGAGCAAGCTCCTACGAGCAGTACTTC. Protein product: CASSLRASSYEQYF.

The chain couples TRBV27 to TRBJ2-1; TRBD2 agrees at 8 bases. Per the germline V gene, CDR1 is MNHEY and CDR2 is SMNVEV (reference sequence). The CDR3 is made up of 13 amino acids. V was clipped by 6 bases and J by 8 bases; unmatched bases: 6. The CDR3 DNA is TGTGCCAGCAGCCCTAGCGGGTGGGATGAGCAGTTCTTC. Protein sequence: CASSPSGWDEQFF.

V gene TRBV2 combines with J gene TRBJ1-5; the D is unclear. The CDR3 has 15 residues. With 0 bases removed from V and 6 bases from J, the gap between germline ends came to 12 bases. Germline assignment: CDR1 SNHLY and CDR2 FYNNEI. For the CDR3, the DNA is TGTGCCAGCAGTGAAGCGCCGTGGTGGCCTCAGCCCCAGCATTTT. It translates to CASSEAPWWPQPQHF.

V is TRBV18 and J is TRBJ2-3; 12 nucleotides align to TRBD2. The trim removed 1 base at V and 0 bases at J, leaving 8 bases unmatched. Germline V gene sequence: CDR1 KGHSH, CDR2 LQKENI. The CDR3 runs to 19 residues. In DNA form, the CDR3 reads TGTGCCAGCTCACCACAGGTCCCCGGACTAGCGGGGAGCACAGATACGCAGTATTTT. Translating it yields CASSPQVPGLAGSTDTQYF.

The CDR3 protein is CASSPGQGYSNQPQHF. In nucleotides, the CDR3 is TGTGCCAGTAGTCCAGGACAGGGGTATAGCAATCAGCCCCAGCATTTT. The chain carries TRBV19 and TRBJ1-5; 9 positions agree with TRBD1. The CDR3 sequence is 16 residues long. CDR1 LNHDA and CDR2 SQIVND come from the germline V gene (reference sequence). V lost 5 bases, J lost 0 bases, and 5 bases stayed unmatched.

This sequence joins TRBV5-4 and TRBJ2-5; TRBD1 matches at 12 bases. The germline CDR1 and CDR2 sequences are SGHNT and YYREEE (reference sequence). With 1 base clipped from V and 4 bases from J, the junction kept 8 bases outside the gene matches. The CDR3 is made up of 17 amino acids. CDR3 nucleotides: TGTGCCAGCAGCTTGTGGGGGACAGGGGGCGCCCTAGAGACCCAGTACTTC. This codes for CASSLWGTGGALETQYF.

J is TRBJ2-4 and V is TRBV7-2, with 10 nucleotides matching TRBD1. Trimming at V came to 2 bases and at J to 9 bases, leaving 7 bases not matched to a gene. The CDR3 consists of 15 residues. Germline values: CDR1 SGHTA, CDR2 FQGNSA. The CDR3 loop is CASSLRGGTGAIQYF. The DNA of the CDR3 is TGTGCCAGCAGCTTAAGGGGCGGGACAGGGGCCATTCAGTACTTC.

J is TRBJ1-2 and V is TRBV10-3, with D unclear. Germline CDR1 reads ENHRY; CDR2 reads SYGVKD. V lost 6 bases and J 6 bases, leaving 14 bases between the germline ends. The CDR3 is 13 residues long. CDR3 sequence: CAISLGGNDGYTF. The CDR3 DNA is TGTGCCATCAGCCTTGGAGGGAACGATGGCTACACCTTC.

The chain combines TRBV28 with TRBJ1-2; D is perhaps TRBD1 (6 bases). The germline V gene has CDR1 MDHEN and CDR2 SYDVKM. V gave up 6 bases and J gave up 2 bases, with 13 bases separating them. The CDR3 length is 14 residues. This CDR3 reads CASRPTGSNYGYTF. The CDR3 DNA follows: TGTGCCAGCAGACCAACAGGGTCCAACTATGGCTACACCTTC.

The chain combines TRBV30 with TRBJ2-5, with 9 positions matching TRBD1. Germline CDR1 and CDR2: GTSNPN and SVGIG (reference sequence). V gave up 5 bases and J gave up 2 bases; unmatched junction bases: 6. The CDR3 totals 14 residues. The CDR3 sequence: CAWDRQGVQETQYF. The CDR3 DNA sequence: TGTGCCTGGGACAGACAGGGGGTTCAAGAGACCCAGTACTTC.

This chain joins TRBV5-1 and TRBJ2-5; TRBD2 aligns across 11 bases. With V trimmed by 5 bases and J by 4 bases, 10 bases remained unmatched. The CDR3 is made up of 16 amino acids. From germline, CDR1 is SGHRS and CDR2 YFSETQ. This CDR3 reads CASSSGSGRGRETQYF. As DNA, the CDR3 is TGCGCCAGCAGTAGTGGTAGCGGGAGGGGGCGAGAGACCCAGTACTTC.

This sequence joins TRBV29-1 and TRBJ1-1, with 7 nucleotides matching TRBD1. The CDR3 loop spans 12 amino acids. J gave up 9 bases and V 4 bases, and 8 bases lay outside the gene matches. The V gene's germline CDR1 is SQVTM and CDR2 ANQGSEA. The CDR3 is CSVARGTEKAFF. CDR3 DNA sequence: TGCAGCGTTGCCCGGGGGACAGAAAAAGCTTTCTTT.

The J gene is TRBJ2-1, the V gene TRBV7-3; D is possibly TRBD2 (5 bases). The CDR3 sequence is 14 residues long. Trimming stripped 5 bases from V and 8 bases from J, with 16 bases between. Germline values: CDR1 SGHTA, CDR2 FQGTGA. In nucleotides, the CDR3 is TGTGCCAGCAGCCTCGGACTCGGATTCGATGAGCAGTTCTTC. Translation gives CASSLGLGFDEQFF.

This chain joins TRBV7-9 and TRBJ1-3, with 7 bases lining up with TRBD1. The CDR3 contains 14 residues. The ends lost 8 bases at V and 5 bases at J; junction bases unmatched: 9. Per the germline V gene, CDR1 is SEHNR and CDR2 is FQNEAQ (reference sequence). In DNA form, the CDR3 reads TGTGCCAGCCACGGGAGAAGGGGGCGAAACACCATATATTTT. Protein product: CASHGRRGRNTIYF.

The chain employs TRBV4-3 and TRBJ2-2; no clear D gene. The V gene lost 4 bases and the J gene lost 1 base, with 10 bases spanning the gap. The CDR3 runs 15 residues. Germline assignment: CDR1 LGHNA and CDR2 YSLEER. Here the CDR3 reads CASSPRVLNTGELFF. CDR3 sequence (DNA): TGCGCCAGCAGCCCCCGGGTGTTGAACACCGGGGAGCTGTTTTTT.

A note on this clone: This CDR3 is also generated by other DNA sequences in the sample. The chain combines TRBV7-9 with TRBJ1-2; no clear D gene. CDR3 length: 13 residues. V was trimmed by 1 base and J by 2 bases, leaving 5 bases between them. CDR1 is SEHNR and CDR2 is FQNEAQ in the germline V gene (reference sequence). The CDR3 here is CASSLGQNYGYTF. The DNA of the CDR3 is TGTGCCAGCAGCTTAGGGCAGAACTATGGCTACACCTTC. Based on the CDR3 plus reference TRBV7-9 and TRBJ1-2, the full variable domain is DTGVSQNPRHKITKRGQNVTFRCDPISEHNRLYWYRQTLGQGPEFLTYFQNEAQLEKSRLLSDRFSAERPKGSFSTLEIQRTEQGDSAMYLCASSLGQNYGYTFGSGTRLTVV.

The CDR3 is CASSSLAGNSYNEQFF. The CDR3 region has the DNA TGTGCCAGCAGCTCACTAGCGGGAAACTCCTACAATGAGCAGTTCTTC. The V and J genes are TRBV11-2 and TRBJ2-1; 10 nucleotides line up with TRBD2. CDR3 size: 16 residues. The germline V gene encodes CDR1 SGHAT and CDR2 FQNNGV. With V trimmed by 4 bases and J by 0 bases, 3 bases remained unmatched.

V usage is TRBV14 and J usage is TRBJ1-5, with 7 bases identical to TRBD1. CDR3 length equals 15 residues. Germline-derived CDR1 and CDR2 are SGHDN and FVKESK. Germline trimming cut 1 base from V and 7 bases from J; bases unmatched to any gene: 7. In nucleotides, the CDR3 is TGTGCCAGCAGCCAAGCGGGCGACAGGGCCCAGCCCCAGCATTTT. Encoded protein: CASSQAGDRAQPQHF.

This clone showed up just once. The chain recombines TRBV11-2 with TRBJ2-7; maybe TRBD1 (6 bases). The germline V and J ends were trimmed by 1 base and 0 bases, with 16 bases remaining between them. The CDR3 is made up of 17 amino acids. Germline loops: CDR1 SGHAT, CDR2 FQNNGV. CDR3: CASSLGPWTESSYEQYF. As DNA, the CDR3 is TGTGCCAGCAGCTTAGGTCCGTGGACAGAAAGCTCCTACGAGCAGTACTTC. Full variable domain (missing parts from reference TRBV11-2 and TRBJ2-7): EAGVAQSPRYKIIEKRQSVAFWCNPISGHATLYWYQQILGQGPKLLIQFQNNGVVDDSQLPKDRFSAERLKGVDSTLKIQPAKLEDSAVYLCASSLGPWTESSYEQYFGPGTRLTVT.

To note about this clone: The same CDR3 arises from other DNA sequences in this sample as well. The rearrangement links TRBV6-5 to TRBJ1-1; D unresolved. CDR1 MNHEY and CDR2 SVGAGI come from the germline V gene. V gave up 0 bases and J gave up 5 bases, with 7 bases separating them. The CDR3 is made up of 13 amino acids. The CDR3 spells CASSYSGGTEAFF. CDR3 DNA sequence: TGTGCCAGCAGTTACTCGGGAGGGACTGAAGCTTTCTTT.

This rearrangement joins TRBV18 to TRBJ1-1, with D possibly matching TRBD1 (6 bases). The germline gives CDR1 KGHSH, CDR2 LQKENI. V lost 5 bases and J 4 bases, leaving 11 bases between the germline ends. The CDR3 is made up of 13 amino acids. The chain's CDR3 is CASSGQGSTEAFF. The CDR3 bases are TGTGCCAGCTCAGGGCAGGGGAGCACTGAAGCTTTCTTT. Full variable domain (outside the CDR3, taken from reference TRBV18 and TRBJ1-1): NAGVMQNPRHLVRRRGQEARLRCSPMKGHSHVYWYRQLPEEGLKFMVYLQKENIIDESGMPKERFSAEFPKEGPSILRIQQVVRGDSAAYFCASSGQGSTEAFFGQGTRLTVV.

The gene calls are TRBV4-3 and TRBJ2-3, with 9 bases identical to TRBD2. Per the germline V gene, CDR1 is LGHNA and CDR2 is YSLEER. This CDR3 is 15 amino acids long. V dropped 3 bases and J dropped 2; count of bases not matched to a gene: 3. The CDR3 region is CASSHQREATDTQYF. The CDR3 DNA follows: TGCGCCAGCAGCCACCAGCGGGAGGCCACAGATACGCAGTATTTT.

The chain links TRBV7-2 to TRBJ2-5; D possibly corresponds to TRBD2 (5 bases). Trimming cost V 8 bases and J 4 bases, with 11 bases left between them. Germline assignment: CDR1 SGHTA and CDR2 FQGNSA. This CDR3 comprises 12 residues. The CDR3 protein is CASGSPPETQYF. In DNA, the CDR3 is TGTGCCAGCGGGAGCCCACCAGAGACCCAGTACTTC.